Shown below are 29 T cell receptor beta chains from a single sample sequenced in a study of blood T cell repertoires in COVID-19 (dated by TCRdb to the early 2020s). The receptor library was made with the immunoSEQ multiplex PCR assay. In TCRdb, the immuneACCESS table is reduced to in-frame sequences with V and J assigned. These tables do not hold every clone; where another copy was compared, an unresolved V gene accounts for under half, and the others remain unexplained. The sample contains around 240,000 clones, around 85% of them found a single time. Over 1.5% of the sample belongs to the ten largest clones. The sequencing sample was made of PBMCs or T cells enriched from blood (not recorded which). The receptors were sampled from a woman in her forties or fifties who had recovered from COVID-19.

This clone was seen only once. The V and J genes are TRBV27 and TRBJ1-1, with 8 bases matching TRBD1. This CDR3 is 16 amino acids long. The V gene's germline CDR1 is MNHEY and CDR2 SMNVEV (reference sequence). V trimming: 5 bases; J trimming: 1 base; junction bases outside the gene matches: 9. CDR3 coding DNA: TGTGCCAGCAGTCAAATTACCGGGACAGGGAACACTGAAGCTTTCTTT. This gives the protein CASSQITGTGNTEAFF.

This chain links TRBV6-5 with TRBJ1-5; D is unresolved. CDR1 is MNHEY and CDR2 is SVGAGI in the germline V gene. This CDR3 spans 13 amino acids. The V end lost 7 bases, the J end lost 1 base, and 8 bases lay between the germline ends. The CDR3 protein is CASTPGSNQPQHF. CDR3 in DNA: TGTGCCAGCACCCCGGGAAGCAATCAGCCCCAGCATTTT.

The V and J genes are TRBV11-3 and TRBJ1-1; no firm D call. This CDR3 has 13 residues. Trimming removed 1 base from V and 8 bases from J, with 11 bases in between. Per the germline V gene, CDR1 is SGHNT and CDR2 is YENEEA. The CDR3 region is CASSLGGEAEAFF. For the CDR3, the DNA is TGTGCCAGCAGCTTAGGTGGTGAGGCGGAAGCTTTCTTT.

CDR3: CASSQDPWAGAYNEQFF. DNA for the CDR3: TGCGCCAGCAGCCAAGACCCCTGGGCGGGAGCCTACAATGAGCAGTTCTTC. The chain employs TRBV4-1 and TRBJ2-1, with 7 bases aligning to TRBD2. CDR1 and CDR2 (germline): MGHRA, YSYEKL. This CDR3 contains 17 residues. V shed 0 bases and J 2 bases; nucleotides not matched to a gene: 7.

This chain joins TRBV2 and TRBJ1-1; D gene uncertain. Trimming left V 4 bases short and J 0 bases short, with 12 bases between. The germline gives CDR1 SNHLY, CDR2 FYNNEI. This CDR3 is 15 amino acids long. The CDR3, as DNA: TGTGCCAGCAGTGTTGAGTCCCCCATGAACACTGAAGCTTTCTTT. It yields the protein CASSVESPMNTEAFF.

This sequence joins TRBV24-1 and TRBJ2-3; maybe TRBD1 (6 bases). Per germline, CDR1 KGHDR and CDR2 SFDVKD. CDR3 length: 14 amino acids. V lost 4 bases, J lost 6 bases, and 13 bases lay in between. The CDR3 sequence: CATSEITDRDTQYF. The CDR3 DNA reads as TGTGCCACCAGTGAAATAACTGACAGGGATACGCAGTATTTT.

The chain employs TRBV7-2 and TRBJ2-5; TRBD2 is a possible D gene (5 bases). This CDR3 comprises 13 residues. Trimming removed 1 base from V and 5 bases from J, with 8 bases in between. CDR1 is SGHTA, CDR2 FQGNSA, per germline. CDR3 region: CASSLGQRETQYF. CDR3 DNA sequence: TGTGCCAGCAGCTTAGGTCAGCGGGAGACCCAGTACTTC.

This chain uses TRBV18 with TRBJ2-7, with 7 bases aligning to TRBD1. The CDR3 totals 14 residues. The germline V gene encodes CDR1 KGHSH and CDR2 LQKENI. Germline trimming cut 1 base from V and 4 bases from J; bases unmatched to any gene: 4. The CDR3 here is CASSPQSRGYEQYF. CDR3 nucleotide sequence: TGTGCCAGCTCACCACAGTCCAGGGGGTACGAGCAGTACTTC.

The chain carries TRBV5-4 and TRBJ2-3, with 16 bases that match TRBD2. The CDR3 is 17 residues long. Germline V gives CDR1 SGHNT, CDR2 YYREEE (reference sequence). J was trimmed by 6 bases and V by 0 bases; bases with no gene match: 4. As DNA, the CDR3 is TGTGCCAGCAGCTTGGGGGGACTAGCGGGAGGGTTGGATACGCAGTATTTT. Its protein is CASSLGGLAGGLDTQYF.

The rearrangement joins TRBV5-1 to TRBJ1-1; D is unresolved. Per germline, CDR1 SGHRS and CDR2 YFSETQ. CDR3 length: 13 amino acids. Trimming removed 0 bases from V and 3 bases from J, with 6 bases in between. The CDR3 sequence is CASSLADYTEAFF. Written as DNA, the CDR3 is TGCGCCAGCAGCTTGGCCGACTACACTGAAGCTTTCTTT.

The rearrangement links TRBV11-2 to TRBJ1-2, with D tentatively TRBD1 (5 bases). Between the trimmed V and J ends, which lost 0 bases and 4 bases, there was a span of 9 bases. This CDR3 region has 14 residues. Germline lookup yields CDR1 SGHAT and CDR2 FQNNGV. CDR3 in DNA: TGTGCCAGCAGCTTAGAGGGGCGGTCCTATGGCTACACCTTC. Its translation is CASSLEGRSYGYTF.

V usage is TRBV2 and J usage is TRBJ2-7; D is possibly TRBD1 (5 bases). Germline CDR1 and CDR2: SNHLY and FYNNEI. The CDR3 extends over 14 amino acids. V lost 6 bases and J lost 5, with 17 bases in between. The CDR3 here is CASRAQRQSNEQYF. The CDR3 DNA sequence: TGTGCCAGCAGGGCCCAACGACAGTCCAACGAGCAGTACTTC.

The J gene is TRBJ2-5, the V gene TRBV5-4; the match to TRBD2 covers 7 bases. This CDR3 has 14 amino acids. After removal of 0 bases from V and 5 bases from J, the junction contained 4 bases not matched to a gene. Germline lookup yields CDR1 SGHNT and CDR2 YYREEE (reference sequence). The CDR3 coding sequence is TGTGCCAGCAGCTTGGGAGCCGGGGGGGAGACCCAGTACTTC. Its protein product is CASSLGAGGETQYF.

The chain joins TRBV19 to TRBJ1-1, with 7 bases fitting TRBD1. J lost 7 bases, V lost 10 bases, and 15 bases had no gene match. Per the germline V gene, CDR1 is LNHDA and CDR2 is SQIVND (reference sequence). This CDR3 has 14 amino acids. CDR3 DNA: TGTGCCACCAGAAGGGCAGGGGGTACAGGTGAAGCTTTCTTT. It specifies CATRRAGGTGEAFF.

This chain connects TRBV27 to TRBJ1-2; TRBD1 matches at 8 bases. CDR3 length equals 16 residues. Germline V CDR1 and CDR2: MNHEY, SMNVEV (reference sequence). Losses at the gene ends were 6 bases for V and 1 base for J; bases not matched to a gene: 10. In nucleotides, the CDR3 is TGTGCCAGCAGACGACAGGGGCCCTCTAATAACTATGGCTACACCTTC. It is translated as CASRRQGPSNNYGYTF.

V and J are TRBV9 and TRBJ1-1; unclear D gene. The germline V and J ends were trimmed by 4 bases and 1 base, with 11 bases remaining between them. CDR3 length: 14 residues. CDR1 SGDLS and CDR2 YYNGEE come from the germline V gene. The DNA for the CDR3 is TGTGCCAGCAGCCCCCAGGTCGGGAACACTGAAGCTTTCTTT. Its protein is CASSPQVGNTEAFF.

The chain recombines TRBV18 with TRBJ2-7, with 7 bases identical to TRBD2. V lost 4 bases, J lost 0 bases, and 0 bases stayed unmatched. Germline V gene data show CDR1 as KGHSH and CDR2 as LQKENI. This CDR3 has 13 amino acids. For the CDR3, the DNA is TGTGCCAGCTCACGGGACTACTCCTACGAGCAGTACTTC. As protein: CASSRDYSYEQYF.

V is TRBV30 and J is TRBJ2-2; no firm D call. The V gene's germline CDR1 is GTSNPN and CDR2 SVGIG (reference sequence). Between the trimmed V and J ends, which lost 3 bases and 5 bases, there was a span of 10 bases. The CDR3 has 13 residues. CDR3 coding DNA: TGTGCCTGGAGCCAGGATCGTACCGGGGAGCTGTTTTTT. Its translation is CAWSQDRTGELFF.

This clone was recorded once. The chain has TRBV19 and TRBJ2-1, with D possibly being TRBD2 (5 bases). The germline V gene encodes CDR1 LNHDA and CDR2 SQIVND (reference sequence). The CDR3 has 14 amino acids. V dropped 8 bases and J dropped 0 bases, with 11 bases sitting between them. The CDR3 sequence: CASQSGSSYNEQFF. CDR3 bases: TGTGCCAGTCAGAGCGGTAGCTCCTACAATGAGCAGTTCTTC.

This chain connects TRBV7-2 to TRBJ2-1, with TRBD2 identical over 13 bases. CDR3 length: 19 amino acids. CDR1 is SGHTA, CDR2 FQGNSA, per germline. The junction had 16 bases not matched to a gene; V was cut back by 4 bases and J by 7 bases. This chain's CDR3 is CASSYTLGVTSGRRNEQFF. CDR3 DNA sequence: TGTGCCAGCAGCTACACCCTGGGGGTGACTAGCGGGAGGAGGAATGAGCAGTTCTTC.

The rearrangement links TRBV12-3 or TRBV12-4 to TRBJ2-7; tentatively, D is TRBD2 (6 bases). Trimming removed 8 bases from V and 12 bases from J, with 14 bases in between. The CDR3 runs 10 residues. CDR3 bases: TGTGCCAGCGGGGGGAAGCTAAGGTACTTC. This codes for CASGGKLRYF.

This chain connects TRBV20-1 to TRBJ1-5, with a possible D match to TRBD1 (6 bases). Germline-derived CDR1 and CDR2 are DFQATT and SNEGSKA (reference sequence). V was pared by 3 bases and J by 0 bases, with 12 bases between. The CDR3 sequence is 15 residues long. The CDR3, as DNA: TGCAGTGCTAGTGGAGGGGGTTTTAGCAATCAGCCCCAGCATTTT. This encodes CSASGGGFSNQPQHF.

The chain employs TRBV7-2 and TRBJ2-7, with 8 bases lining up with TRBD2. Germline loops: CDR1 SGHTA, CDR2 FQGNSA. Trimming cost V 5 bases and J 3 bases; bases outside gene matches: 6. The CDR3 sequence is 14 residues long. The DNA of the CDR3 is TGTGCCAGCAGCCCGAGCGGGAGTAACTACGAGCAGTACTTC. This translates into CASSPSGSNYEQYF.

The chain recombines TRBV27 with TRBJ2-1; 9 nucleotides agree with TRBD1. Per germline, CDR1 MNHEY and CDR2 SMNVEV (reference sequence). The CDR3 sequence is 17 residues long. V lost 5 bases to trimming and J lost 2 bases; unmatched junction nucleotides: 10. The CDR3 loop is CASSISPGQGPYNEQFF. The CDR3 nucleotides are TGTGCCAGCAGTATCTCCCCGGGACAGGGTCCCTACAATGAGCAGTTCTTC.

The chain uses TRBV30 and TRBJ2-4; D may be TRBD2 (6 bases). Germline lookup yields CDR1 GTSNPN and CDR2 SVGIG (reference sequence). Trimming pared 6 bases from V and 0 bases from J, leaving 24 bases between. This CDR3 spans 18 amino acids. CDR3 DNA sequence: TGTGCCTGCAGAGCGACGGGCAGCGGGTCTATAGCCAAAAACATTCAGTACTTC. Its protein is CACRATGSGSIAKNIQYF.

This rearrangement joins TRBV2 to TRBJ1-1; D might be TRBD1 (6 bases). Germline CDR1 and CDR2: SNHLY and FYNNEI. CDR3 length equals 14 residues. V was pared by 2 bases and J by 3 bases, with 10 bases between. CDR3 amino acids: CASSEIYRDTEAFF. DNA of the CDR3: TGTGCCAGCAGTGAAATTTACAGGGACACTGAAGCTTTCTTT.

This clone was detected once. This rearrangement joins TRBV19 to TRBJ1-5, with no clear D. The CDR3 sequence is 15 residues long. The V gene lost 6 bases and the J gene lost 0 bases, with 12 bases spanning the gap. CDR1 and CDR2 from the germline V gene are LNHDA and SQIVND (reference sequence). Here the CDR3 reads CASRRDPYSNQPQHF. CDR3 bases: TGTGCCAGTAGGCGGGATCCCTATAGCAATCAGCCCCAGCATTTT.

The gene calls are TRBV27 and TRBJ2-1; 13 bases align to TRBD2. The germline V gene has CDR1 MNHEY and CDR2 SMNVEV (reference sequence). Germline trimming cut 5 bases from V and 9 bases from J; bases unmatched to any gene: 7. The CDR3 contains 15 residues. The CDR3 DNA reads TGTGCCAGCAGTCCTACTAGCGGGAGGGCCAGTGAGCAGTTCTTC. It is translated as CASSPTSGRASEQFF.

J is TRBJ1-1 and V is TRBV6-2 or TRBV6-3; no clear D. This CDR3 is built from 13 residues. Per the germline V gene, CDR1 is MNHEY and CDR2 is SVGEGT. The V end lost 1 base, the J end lost 5 bases, and 8 bases lay between the germline ends. Here the CDR3 reads CASSYLYTTEAFF. The DNA of the CDR3 is TGTGCCAGCAGTTACTTGTACACAACTGAAGCTTTCTTT.